This is a list of T cell receptor beta chains from one sample in a study of blood T cells in healthy people across ages. TCRdb called the 5' RACE reads again in MiXCR, with one record for every CDR3 protein. The sample yields over 450,000 distinct CDR3 sequences, about 24% seen once. The sample also formed part of further work on T cells of mothers and their children.

Sequencing was performed on blood. The origin of the receptors is a boy between 5 and 17 years old in good health. Both conserved end residues are part of each CDR3. The D gene is left open where the match is weak. The size of a clone is reported for some rows only, either as once, few or many, or as a class for expanded clones.

d_call,clone_size,j_call,v_call,cdr3_nt,cdr3_aa
NA,few,TRBJ1-5,TRBV4-3,TGCGCCAGCAGCCAAGGACTCGGGAGCAATCAGCCCCAGCATTTT,CASSQGLGSNQPQHF
TRBD2,few,TRBJ2-5,TRBV2,TGTGCCAGCAGTGTTATGGTAGCGGGTCAAGAGACCCAGTACTTC,CASSVMVAGQETQYF
TRBD1,NA,TRBJ2-2,TRBV20-1,TGCAGTGCTAGGGCAGGGGGTGACACCGGGGAGCTGTTTTTT,CSARAGGDTGELFF
TRBD2,NA,TRBJ2-1,TRBV7-3,TGTGCCAGCAGCTCTAGCGGGGCCACTTACAATGAGCAGTTCTTC,CASSSSGATYNEQFF
NA,NA,TRBJ2-1,TRBV4-3,TGCGCCAGCAGCCAAGAGGGGGGGCCGGACAATGAGCAGTTCTTC,CASSQEGGPDNEQFF
NA,NA,TRBJ2-1,TRBV4-3,TGCGCCAGCAGCCAAACATACGACGGATACAATGAGCAGTTCTTC,CASSQTYDGYNEQFF
NA,few,TRBJ2-1,TRBV20-1,TGCAGTGCTGGAGGGAACAATGAGCAGTTCTTC,CSAGGNNEQFF
NA,few,TRBJ1-2,TRBV29-1,TGCAGCGTTGTGACTACAGGGACTCAAGGCTACACCTTC,CSVVTTGTQGYTF
TRBD2,NA,TRBJ2-1,TRBV28,TGTGCCAGCAGGCCTCTAGCGGGGGGTAACAATGAGCAGTTCTTC,CASRPLAGGNNEQFF
TRBD1,many,TRBJ2-5,TRBV12-3/TRBV12-4,TGTGCCAGCAGTTCGGGGACAGGGGGTAGGGAGACCCAGTACTTC,CASSSGTGGRETQYF
TRBD1,many,TRBJ2-6,TRBV29-1,TGCAGCGTTCGGACAGGGGGCACCTCTGGGGCCAACGTCCTGACTTTC,CSVRTGGTSGANVLTF
NA,NA,TRBJ2-7,TRBV2,TGTGCCAGCAGTGAACCTGCAGGGAAGCAGTACTTC,CASSEPAGKQYF
TRBD2,NA,TRBJ2-3,TRBV4-2,TGTGCCAGCAGCCAAGATAGCGGGGGGGCAGATACGCAGTATTTT,CASSQDSGGADTQYF
NA,few,TRBJ2-5,TRBV5-6,TGTGCCAGCAGCTTGGCGGTTTCAGGAACAGGGGAGACCCAGTACTTC,CASSLAVSGTGETQYF
NA,few,TRBJ2-1,TRBV20-1,TGCAGTGCTACCGCCAGGGGAGACCGAGCCCGCCCTGTATGGGATGGTTTCAATGAGCAGTTCTTC,CSATARGDRARPVWDGFNEQFF
TRBD2,NA,TRBJ2-3,TRBV7-3,TGTGCCAGCGGGCTTAGCGGGGTTAACACAGATACGCAGTATTTT,CASGLSGVNTDTQYF
NA,NA,TRBJ2-7,TRBV4-3,TGCGCCAGCAGCCATAGAGCGTCCCCTCCCTACGAGCAGTACTTC,CASSHRASPPYEQYF
NA,NA,TRBJ2-4,TRBV28,TGTGCCACTCACGACAACCCCAAAGACATTCAGTACTTC,CATHDNPKDIQYF
NA,NA,TRBJ1-5,TRBV30,TGTGCCTGGAGTACCGCCGCGTGGAGACAGCCCCAGCATTTT,CAWSTAAWRQPQHF
NA,NA,TRBJ2-5,TRBV7-8,TGTGCCAGCATCTCCAGTCTACCGGAAGAGACCCAGTACTTC,CASISSLPEETQYF
NA,NA,TRBJ2-1,TRBV7-2,TGTGCCAGCAGCTCGACATGGGGCTCCTACAATGAGCAGTTCTTC,CASSSTWGSYNEQFF
TRBD2,many,TRBJ2-1,TRBV5-5,TGTGCCAGCAGCGGGGGACTAGCGGATGAGCAGTTCTTC,CASSGGLADEQFF
NA,NA,TRBJ1-1,TRBV7-8,TGTGCCAGCAGCTTAGTGGGGGCGGGGGTGAACACTGAAGCTTTCTTT,CASSLVGAGVNTEAFF
NA,NA,TRBJ2-3,TRBV21-1,TGTGCCAGCAGCAAAGTGAACAACACAGATACGCAGTATTTT,CASSKVNNTDTQYF
NA,NA,TRBJ1-3,TRBV12-3/TRBV12-4,TGTGCCAGCAGGGTTCGGGGAAACACCATATATTTT,CASRVRGNTIYF
TRBD2,few,TRBJ2-1,TRBV9,TGTGCCAGCTCGGCGGGAGCTCCCTCCTACAATGAGCAGTTCTTC,CASSAGAPSYNEQFF
NA,NA,TRBJ2-7,TRBV6-5,TGTGCCAGCAGTTATCAGGGGAGTGGGCAGTACTTC,CASSYQGSGQYF
NA,NA,TRBJ2-5,TRBV2,TGTGCCAGCAGTGAAGCGCGCTGGGGGGGCAAAGAGACCCCGTACTTC,CASSEARWGGKETPYF
TRBD1,NA,TRBJ1-5,TRBV6-1,TGTGCCAGCACTCTTTTGGGACAGGGAGGTCAGCCCCAGCATTTT,CASTLLGQGGQPQHF
NA,few,TRBJ2-3,TRBV2,TGTGCCAGCAGTGAAGATTCAAGAGATACGCAGTATTTT,CASSEDSRDTQYF
NA,many,TRBJ2-2,TRBV4-2,TGTGCCAGCAGCCAAGATACCGGGAACACCGGGGAGCTGTTTTTT,CASSQDTGNTGELFF
NA,NA,TRBJ1-6,TRBV27,TGTGCCAGCAGTTCCCTCAAGAGGCTGAATTCACCCCTCCACTTT,CASSSLKRLNSPLHF
TRBD2,NA,TRBJ2-7,TRBV27,TGTGCCAGCAGTGTGGGAGGGCCCTCGTACGAGCAGTACTTC,CASSVGGPSYEQYF
NA,few,TRBJ2-1,TRBV18,TGTGCCAGCTCAACGGGGCTTGAGCAGTTCTTC,CASSTGLEQFF
TRBD1,few,TRBJ2-7,TRBV12-3/TRBV12-4,TGTGCCAGCAGTTTAGATAGGGGGACAGGGTACTACGAGCAGTACTTC,CASSLDRGTGYYEQYF
TRBD1,few,TRBJ1-5,TRBV2,TGTGCCTCAAGGACCGGGACAGGGCAGCCCCAGCATTTT,CASRTGTGQPQHF
NA,few,TRBJ1-4,TRBV20-1,TGCAGTGCGAAATTGGGAGCTAATGAAAAACTGTTTTTT,CSAKLGANEKLFF
TRBD1,few,TRBJ2-5,TRBV9,TGTGCCAGCAGCCTAGACCCGCCAGGGGGCAGGGGGACCCAGTACTTC,CASSLDPPGGRGTQYF
NA,NA,TRBJ2-2,TRBV9,TGTGCCAGCAGCGTAGGGCCTCTTAAAAACACCGGGGAGCTGTTTTTT,CASSVGPLKNTGELFF
TRBD1,NA,TRBJ2-1,TRBV6-2/TRBV6-3,TGTGCCAGCAGCCAGGACGAGACAGGGGGGAATGAGCAGTTCTTC,CASSQDETGGNEQFF
TRBD2,NA,TRBJ2-5,TRBV20-1,TGCAGTGCTGGACTAGCGGGGCCCCAAGAGACCCAGTACTTC,CSAGLAGPQETQYF
NA,NA,TRBJ1-6,TRBV5-1,TGCGCCAGCAGCTTGTCTTATCGCCTTGACAGCTCCTATAATTCACCCCTCCACTTT,CASSLSYRLDSSYNSPLHF
NA,NA,TRBJ1-1,TRBV20-1,TGCAGTGCTAGAGATTCCCAGAGGAACACTGAAGCTTTCTTT,CSARDSQRNTEAFF
NA,NA,TRBJ2-7,TRBV6-2/TRBV6-3,TGTGCCAGCACCACGACAAGCGCCTACGAGCAGTACTTC,CASTTTSAYEQYF
NA,NA,TRBJ1-4,TRBV3-1,TGTGCCAGCAGCCAAGAGGGAACAGGGCGGGATGAAAAACTGTTTTTT,CASSQEGTGRDEKLFF
TRBD2,many,TRBJ2-2,TRBV20-1,TGCAGTGCTAAAGCGGGAGGGGACACCGGGGAGCTGTTTTTT,CSAKAGGDTGELFF
TRBD1,NA,TRBJ1-3,TRBV7-2,TGTGCCAGCAGCTTAGTTGGGACAGGGGCTGGAAACACCATATATTTT,CASSLVGTGAGNTIYF
NA,NA,TRBJ2-3,TRBV27,TGTGCCAGCAGTTTGGGGACTTCTCTACAAGTCACAGATACGCAGTATTTT,CASSLGTSLQVTDTQYF
TRBD1,few,TRBJ2-1,TRBV25-1,TGTGCCAGCAGTGACGACAGGGGTGATCTCTATGAGCAGTTCTTC,CASSDDRGDLYEQFF
TRBD2,NA,TRBJ2-7,TRBV28,TGTGCCAGCAGTTCACCCGGGACTAGGGCTGGAAACGAGCAGTACTTC,CASSSPGTRAGNEQYF
NA,once,TRBJ2-1,TRBV20-1,TGCAGTGCTAGTCCCGGGGGAGACTACAATGAGCAGTTCTTC,CSASPGGDYNEQFF
TRBD1,NA,TRBJ2-7,TRBV6-5,TGTGCCAGCAAGCGGGACAGGGATACCTACGAGCAGTACTTC,CASKRDRDTYEQYF
TRBD1,NA,TRBJ1-2,TRBV28,TGTGCCAGCAGTTATGGAGGGGGCGGTGTTGGCTACACCTTC,CASSYGGGGVGYTF